This TCR beta chain emerged from a study of CXCR3-negative and CXCR3-positive naive CD8 T cells. Points from the study as a whole: Most assays used freshly isolated PBMCs, as cryopreservation partially reduced CXCR3. The study found comparably high diversity in both naive subsets and much lower diversity in memory CD8+ cells.

With UMI labels, 5' RACE was used to prepare the TRB cDNA libraries. TCRdb reanalyzed the 5' RACE reads, giving one entry per CDR3 protein sequence and no DNA. Its clone listing holds 50,000 to 75,000 distinct CDR3 sequences. Sorts performed in triplicate captured some 270,000 cells each from every CD8+ T cell subset. About this clonotype itself: Its antigen remains unknown.

The CDR3 runs to 14 residues. Germline-derived CDR1 and CDR2 are SEHNR and FQNEAQ (reference sequence). The receptor was derived from a human donor in good health. Some clones in this sample may be carry-over from other donors' samples. This chain joins TRBV7-9 and TRBJ2-7. Sequenced input: naive CXCR3- CD8+ T cells from blood. Subset in this sample: CD45RO-CCR7+CD27+CD95- naive CD8+ T cells lacking CXCR3 (TNR3-). The CDR3 sequence: CASSLGGESYEQYF.